Included here is one TCR beta chain sequence, with context. V was clipped by 5 bases and J by 2 bases; unmatched bases: 2. Germline CDR1 and CDR2: SGHTA and FQGTGA. The CDR3 is 15 amino acids. This table comes from immunoSEQ multiplex PCR, and its TCRdb copy is limited to in-frame clones, with some not included. The sample lists roughly 5,100 clones, 88% seen once, with 5.8% in the top ten. The data belong to a study of immune cell composition in non-small cell lung cancer. Normal lung was sampled as far from the tumour as possible, at least 3 cm. The clonotype originates from a human donor with non-small cell lung cancer. Some clones in this sample may be carry-over from other donors' samples. The chain carries TRBV7-3 and TRBJ2-5, with 13 bases lining up with TRBD2. Input material: non-adjacent lung tissue. The CDR3 DNA follows: TGTGCCAGCAGCCGGACTAGCGGGGGACAAGAGACCCAGTACTTC. Amino acid sequence: CASSRTSGGQETQYF.